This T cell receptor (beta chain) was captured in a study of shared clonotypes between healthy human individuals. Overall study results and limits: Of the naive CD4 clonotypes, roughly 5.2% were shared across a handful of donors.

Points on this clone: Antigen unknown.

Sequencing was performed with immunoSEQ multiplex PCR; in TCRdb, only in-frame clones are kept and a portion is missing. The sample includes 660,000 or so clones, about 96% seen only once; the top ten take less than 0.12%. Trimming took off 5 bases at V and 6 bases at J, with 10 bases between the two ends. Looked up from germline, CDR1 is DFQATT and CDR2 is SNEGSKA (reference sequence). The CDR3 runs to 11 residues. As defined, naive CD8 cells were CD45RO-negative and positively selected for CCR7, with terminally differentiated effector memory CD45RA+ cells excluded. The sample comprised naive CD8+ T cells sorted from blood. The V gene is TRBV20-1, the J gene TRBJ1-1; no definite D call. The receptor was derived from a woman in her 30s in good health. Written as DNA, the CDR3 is TGCAGTGCTTCCCTGTGGGCTGAAGCTTTCTTT. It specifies CSASLWAEAFF.